Shown below are 3 T cell receptor beta chains from a single sample sequenced in a study of T cell repertoires in cytomegalovirus infection. TCRdb ran MiXCR on the reads and lists one entry per CDR3 protein. The data hold 150,000 to 200,000 distinct CDR3 sequences, with roughly 27% observed a single time. Source material: PBMCs. The receptors here all came from a human donor in good health (CMV status not recorded). Some clones in this sample may be carry-over from other donors' samples.

This clonotype has just a few counts. This sequence joins TRBV7-8 and TRBJ1-2, with 7 positions matching TRBD1. Per germline, CDR1 SGHVS and CDR2 FQNEAQ. The CDR3 has 15 residues. The V gene end was trimmed by 2 bases and the J gene end by 7 bases; junction bases not matched to a gene: 10. The DNA of the CDR3 is TGTGCCAGCAGCTTAAAAACAGGGGAACTCTCTGGCTACACCTTC. Translated: CASSLKTGELSGYTF.

CDR3 sequence reads: CSAREGLAGGKETQYF. DNA for the CDR3: TGCAGTGCTAGAGAAGGCCTAGCGGGGGGGAAAGAGACCCAGTACTTC. The rearrangement links TRBV20-1 to TRBJ2-5, with TRBD2 matching over 12 bases. V lost 0 bases and J lost 3; bases outside the gene matches: 5. CDR3 length: 16 amino acids. The V gene's germline CDR1 is DFQATT and CDR2 SNEGSKA (reference sequence).

The V and J genes are TRBV29-1 and TRBJ2-5; possibly TRBD1 or TRBD2 for D (5 bases each). Per the germline V gene, CDR1 is SQVTM and CDR2 is ANQGSEA. The CDR3 has 18 amino acids. Trimming removed 3 bases from V and 0 bases from J, with 23 bases in between. Here the CDR3 DNA reads TGCAGCGTTGATGCAACCGGGACGCCTGGTGGGTACCAAGAGACCCAGTACTTC. Amino acid sequence: CSVDATGTPGGYQETQYF.